Given below is one T cell receptor beta chain in context. Antigen: not known. This entry comes from a study of T cell repertoires in cytomegalovirus infection. Background on the study: Newly reported HLA-C-restricted and thoroughly characterized HLA-B-restricted CMV epitopes were employed.

TCRdb called the reads again in MiXCR, with one record for every CDR3 protein. Seen here are about 920,000 distinct CDR3 sequences, roughly 31% observed once, and the top ten hold around an eighth. The CDR3 has 13 residues. The V end lost 4 bases, the J end lost 0 bases, and 6 bases lay between the germline ends. Germline CDR1 and CDR2: SGHVS and FNYEAQ. The sequenced sample was cultured CD8+ T cells from PBMCs, obtained from culture after CMV antigen stimulation. This TCR was sampled from a human donor in good health (CMV status not recorded). Some clones in this sample may be carry-over from other donors' samples. The chain is built from TRBV7-6 and TRBJ2-5; D is unresolved. This chain's CDR3 is CASSSENQETQYF. The CDR3 DNA reads as TGTGCCAGCAGCTCAGAAAACCAAGAGACCCAGTACTTC.